The 22 T cell receptor beta chains reported below all come from one sample, sequenced in a study of a mutant IDH1 vaccine in newly diagnosed glioma. What these receptors recognize is not known. The repertoire was sequenced with immunoSEQ multiplex PCR; TCRdb's copy has only in-frame clones and lacks some. The sample records approximately 100,000 clones, under 90% being singletons. Regarding time point: week 47, end of study. A 20-mer mutant IDH1 peptide at 300 ug was injected subcutaneously with topical imiquimod. The material sequenced was PBMCs, taken from a glioma patient whose treatment included an IDH1 peptide vaccine. These receptors all stem from a woman in her 50s with glioma.

J is TRBJ2-7 and V is TRBV7-8; 14 bases agree with TRBD2. CDR3 length: 16 amino acids. With V trimmed by 4 bases and J by 7 bases, 9 bases remained unmatched. Looked up from germline, CDR1 is SGHVS and CDR2 is FQNEAQ. The CDR3, as DNA: TGTGCCAGCAGCTCCTCCCGACTAGCGGGAGGGTGGGAGCAGTACTTC. Its protein is CASSSSRLAGGWEQYF.

The CDR3 loop is CASWEGGRSYNSPLHF. DNA of the CDR3: TGTGCCAGCTGGGAAGGAGGGAGGTCCTATAATTCACCCCTCCACTTT. V gene TRBV2 combines with J gene TRBJ1-6; D is uncertain. Trimming took 8 bases from V and 1 from J, leaving 15 bases between them. Germline CDR1 is SNHLY and CDR2 is FYNNEI. This CDR3 spans 16 amino acids.

This sequence joins TRBV27 and TRBJ2-5; D is unclear. The CDR3 is made up of 15 amino acids. The V end was cut by 5 bases, the J end by 0 bases, with 13 bases between. Germline lookup yields CDR1 MNHEY and CDR2 SMNVEV (reference sequence). The CDR3 DNA follows: TGTGCCAGCAGTCCGAGGAGCCAGAACCAAGAGACCCAGTACTTC. Translating it yields CASSPRSQNQETQYF.

The CDR3 is CASSLMQGRRGQPQHF. In DNA form, the CDR3 reads TGTGCCAGCAGTTTAATGCAGGGACGCAGGGGTCAGCCCCAGCATTTT. This chain uses TRBV28 with TRBJ1-5; D is perhaps TRBD1 (6 bases). This CDR3 is built from 16 residues. CDR1 and CDR2 from the germline V gene are MDHEN and SYDVKM. V shed 2 bases and J shed 6 bases, with 17 bases lying between them.

The gene calls are TRBV4-1 and TRBJ2-3; TRBD2 agrees at 10 bases. J lost 5 bases, V lost 3 bases, and 8 bases had no gene match. The CDR3 extends over 16 amino acids. The germline V gene has CDR1 MGHRA and CDR2 YSYEKL. The CDR3 DNA reads TGCGCCAGCAGCCACCCGAGCGGGAGGGGGATAGATACGCAGTATTTT. Translation gives CASSHPSGRGIDTQYF.

The chain has TRBV19 and TRBJ1-1, with D perhaps matching TRBD1 (5 bases). V was cut by 1 base and J by 4 bases, with 10 bases left in between. CDR1 and CDR2 (germline): LNHDA, SQIVND (reference sequence). This CDR3 spans 14 amino acids. The CDR3 sequence: CASSIGGGFTEAFF. The CDR3 nucleotides are TGTGCCAGTAGTATAGGCGGGGGGTTCACTGAAGCTTTCTTT.

This chain uses TRBV18 with TRBJ1-1; D unresolved. The CDR3 loop spans 15 amino acids. The V and J ends lost 0 bases and 0 bases respectively, with 8 bases between them. The V gene's germline CDR1 is KGHSH and CDR2 LQKENI. Written as DNA, the CDR3 is TGTGCCAGCTCACCACCTCTCAGAATGAACACTGAAGCTTTCTTT. Amino acids: CASSPPLRMNTEAFF.

A single count supports this clone. V and J are TRBV11-2 and TRBJ1-2; 7 positions match TRBD1. The germline CDR1 and CDR2 sequences are SGHAT and FQNNGV. The V gene end was trimmed by 0 bases and the J gene end by 4 bases; junction bases not matched to a gene: 8. The CDR3 loop spans 16 amino acids. CDR3 region: CASSLDLDRVLYGYTF. The DNA for the CDR3 is TGTGCCAGCAGCTTAGATCTCGACAGGGTACTCTATGGCTACACCTTC.

The V call is TRBV11-2, the J call TRBJ2-5; no firm D call. The CDR3 is 12 amino acids. Per the germline V gene, CDR1 is SGHAT and CDR2 is FQNNGV. V lost 2 bases and J 4 bases, leaving 5 bases between the germline ends. CDR3 residues: CASSLHRETQYF. The DNA of the CDR3 is TGTGCCAGCAGCTTACACAGAGAGACCCAGTACTTC.

The rearrangement uses TRBV4-1 and TRBJ1-1, with TRBD1 matching 9 bases. The CDR3 has 17 residues. V shed 1 base, J shed 7 bases, and the junction held 13 bases outside the gene matches. Germline V lookup: CDR1 MGHRA, CDR2 YSYEKL. CDR3 DNA sequence: TGCGCCAGCAGCCAAGGCAGCGGGACAGGGAAAAGAGGTGAAGCTTTCTTT. As protein: CASSQGSGTGKRGEAFF.

This clone has just one count. The rearrangement joins TRBV5-1 to TRBJ2-5; D call uncertain. The J call is uncertain, as TRBJ2-7 better fits the DNA end. There are 14 residues in the CDR3. Germline loops: CDR1 SGHRS, CDR2 YFSETQ. The CDR3: CASSLAERAYEQYF. CDR3 in DNA: TGCGCCAGCAGCTTGGCCGAAAGGGCCTACGAGCAGTACTTC.

This clone has just one count. The CDR3 is CASSERGGSSYNEQFF. Written as DNA, the CDR3 is TGTGCCAGCAGTGAAAGGGGAGGCAGCTCCTACAATGAGCAGTTCTTC. The chain employs TRBV6-1 and TRBJ2-1, with D possibly matching TRBD2 (6 bases). The CDR3 length is 16 residues. CDR1 and CDR2 (germline): MNHNS, SASEGT. The V end was cut by 2 bases, the J end by 0 bases, with 11 bases between.

This chain connects TRBV6-1 to TRBJ1-3; 8 bases are shared with TRBD1. The CDR3 covers 15 residues. V gave up 7 bases and J gave up 0 bases; unmatched junction bases: 5. The germline V gene has CDR1 MNHNS and CDR2 SASEGT. The CDR3 coding sequence is TGTGCCAGCATTACCCAGGGGGCCTCTGGAAACACCATATATTTT. Translating it yields CASITQGASGNTIYF.

About this clone: An end of the junction does not agree with germline; a read error may underlie this. Additional DNA sequences in this sample encode the identical CDR3. The rearrangement links TRBV4-1 to TRBJ1-6; no firm D call. This CDR3 is built from 14 residues. The V gene's germline CDR1 is MGHRA and CDR2 YSYEKL. The CDR3 here is CASSQEEGYSPLHF. In nucleotides, the CDR3 is TGCGCTAGCAGCCAAGAGGAGGGCTATTCACCCCTCCACTTT.

This clone was found a few times. The chain recombines TRBV2 with TRBJ1-5; D is perhaps TRBD1 (5 bases). Germline loops: CDR1 SNHLY, CDR2 FYNNEI. V was pared by 3 bases and J by 7 bases, with 10 bases between. The CDR3 is made up of 13 amino acids. The CDR3 sequence: CASSDQGRQPQHF. The CDR3, as DNA: TGTGCCAGCAGTGACCAGGGTCGGCAGCCCCAGCATTTT.

This chain connects TRBV28 to TRBJ1-4; D unresolved. CDR1 and CDR2 (germline): MDHEN, SYDVKM. There are 15 residues in the CDR3. Deletions cut 5 bases from V and 0 bases from J, with 10 bases between. CDR3 amino acids: CASSQTPATNEKLFF. The CDR3 DNA follows: TGTGCCAGCAGTCAGACACCGGCAACTAATGAAAAACTGTTTTTT.

The chain recombines TRBV28 with TRBJ1-6, with D unresolved. CDR3 length: 15 residues. Germline-derived CDR1 and CDR2 are MDHEN and SYDVKM. Trimming stripped 6 bases from V and 13 bases from J, with 22 bases between. The CDR3 DNA is TGTGCCAGCAGACTCCCGGCCGCGGGTTTGTCTCCCCTCCACTTT. It codes for CASRLPAAGLSPLHF.

This chain joins TRBV7-9 and TRBJ2-7; 8 positions agree with TRBD2. The CDR3 runs to 15 residues. CDR1 and CDR2 (germline): SEHNR, FQNEAQ (reference sequence). The V and J ends lost 6 bases and 2 bases, in that order; junction bases with no gene match: 9. CDR3 amino acids: CASSPFTSGPYEQYF. The CDR3 bases are TGTGCCAGCAGTCCGTTTACTAGCGGCCCCTACGAGCAGTACTTC.

In regard to this clone: The sample carries other DNA sequences with the same CDR3. The chain has TRBV7-2 and TRBJ1-1; D remains unclear. Trimming stripped 4 bases from V and 1 base from J, with 7 bases between. In germline, CDR1 is SGHTA, CDR2 FQGNSA. The CDR3 contains 13 residues. As DNA, the CDR3 is TGTGCCAGCAGCTCCGGACCGAACACTGAAGCTTTCTTT. Amino acids: CASSSGPNTEAFF. Variable domain in full (rest from reference TRBV7-2 and TRBJ1-1): GAGVSQSPSNKVTEKGKDVELRCDPISGHTALYWYRQSLGQGLEFLIYFQGNSAPDKSGLPSDRFSAERTGGSVSTLTIQRTQQEDSAVYLCASSSGPNTEAFFGQGTRLTVV.

The chain employs TRBV5-1 and TRBJ1-1; 9 nucleotides agree with TRBD1. Trimming cost V 4 bases and J 4 bases; bases outside gene matches: 8. The CDR3 covers 15 residues. CDR1 is SGHRS and CDR2 is YFSETQ in the germline V gene. The CDR3 nucleotides read TGCGCCAGCAGCCCTCAGGGACAGGGCTCCACTGAAGCTTTCTTT. Translation gives CASSPQGQGSTEAFF.

The chain carries TRBV25-1 and TRBJ2-2, with TRBD1 matching over 7 bases. The J segment lost 4 bases and the V segment lost 2 bases, leaving 4 bases of the junction unmatched. This CDR3 is built from 15 residues. Germline V lookup: CDR1 MGHDK, CDR2 SYGVNS. As DNA, the CDR3 is TGTGCCAGCAGTGAAACAGGGGTCACCACCGGGGAGCTGTTTTTT. Amino acids: CASSETGVTTGELFF.

V and J are TRBV28 and TRBJ1-3; 10 bases are shared with TRBD1. This CDR3 is built from 13 residues. J was trimmed by 4 bases and V by 10 bases; bases with no gene match: 4. Germline CDR1 and CDR2: MDHEN and SYDVKM. CDR3 sequence (DNA): TGTGCCATACGACAGGGGGCAGGAAACACCATATATTTT. It encodes CAIRQGAGNTIYF.